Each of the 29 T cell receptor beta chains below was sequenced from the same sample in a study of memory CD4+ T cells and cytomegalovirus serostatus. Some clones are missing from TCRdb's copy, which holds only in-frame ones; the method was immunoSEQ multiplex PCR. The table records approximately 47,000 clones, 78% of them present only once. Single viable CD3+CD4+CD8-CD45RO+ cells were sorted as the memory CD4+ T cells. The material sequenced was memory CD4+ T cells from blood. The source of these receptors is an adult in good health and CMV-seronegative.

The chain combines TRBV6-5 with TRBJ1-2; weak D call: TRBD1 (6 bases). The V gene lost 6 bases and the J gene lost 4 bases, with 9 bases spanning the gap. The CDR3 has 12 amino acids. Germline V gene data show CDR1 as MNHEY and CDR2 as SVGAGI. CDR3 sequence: CASSQGPYGYTF. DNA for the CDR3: TGTGCCAGCAGCCAGGGGCCCTATGGCTACACCTTC.

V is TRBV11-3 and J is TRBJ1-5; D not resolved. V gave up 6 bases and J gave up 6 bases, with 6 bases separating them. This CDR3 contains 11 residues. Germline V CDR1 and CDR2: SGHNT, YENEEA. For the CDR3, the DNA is TGTGCCAGCAGGAGAGGTCAGCCCCAGCATTTT. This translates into CASRRGQPQHF.

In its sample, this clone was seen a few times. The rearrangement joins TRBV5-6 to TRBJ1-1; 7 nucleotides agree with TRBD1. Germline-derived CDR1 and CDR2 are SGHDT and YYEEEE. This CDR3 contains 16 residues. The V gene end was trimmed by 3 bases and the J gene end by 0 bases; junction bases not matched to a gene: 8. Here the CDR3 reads CASSSRTGLMNTEAFF. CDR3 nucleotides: TGTGCCAGCAGCTCGAGGACAGGCCTAATGAACACTGAAGCTTTCTTT.

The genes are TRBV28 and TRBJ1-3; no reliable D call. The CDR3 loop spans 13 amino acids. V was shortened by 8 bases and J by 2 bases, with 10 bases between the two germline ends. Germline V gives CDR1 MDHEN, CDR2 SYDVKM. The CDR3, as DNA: TGTGCCAGCTATTCGTGGGCTGGAAACACCATATATTTT. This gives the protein CASYSWAGNTIYF.

CDR3 region: CAWSGADRVGGYGYTF. The CDR3 nucleotides are TGTGCCTGGAGTGGAGCCGACAGGGTGGGTGGGTATGGCTACACCTTC. The chain employs TRBV30 and TRBJ1-2, with 7 bases matching TRBD1. The ends lost 1 base at V and 5 bases at J; junction bases unmatched: 13. The CDR3 is 16 residues long. Germline V lookup: CDR1 GTSNPN, CDR2 SVGIG (reference sequence).

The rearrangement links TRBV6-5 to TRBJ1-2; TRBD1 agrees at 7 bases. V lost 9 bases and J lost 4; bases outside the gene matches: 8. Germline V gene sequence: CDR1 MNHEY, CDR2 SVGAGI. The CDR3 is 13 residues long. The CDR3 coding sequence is TGTGCCAGTTCCGGGACAGCTATCTATGGCTACACCTTC. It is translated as CASSGTAIYGYTF.

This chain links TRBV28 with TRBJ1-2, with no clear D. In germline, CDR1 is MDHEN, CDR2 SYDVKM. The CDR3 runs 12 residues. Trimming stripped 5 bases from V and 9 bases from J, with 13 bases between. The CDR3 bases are TGTGCCAGCAGTGATGGGGTAGTGCGCTACACCTTC. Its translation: CASSDGVVRYTF.

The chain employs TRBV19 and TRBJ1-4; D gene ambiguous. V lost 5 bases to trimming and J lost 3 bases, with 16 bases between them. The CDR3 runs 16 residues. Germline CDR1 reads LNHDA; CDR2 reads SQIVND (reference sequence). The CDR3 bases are TGTGCCAGTAGTGATATAGCGGACGGACCTAATGAAAAACTGTTTTTT. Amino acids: CASSDIADGPNEKLFF. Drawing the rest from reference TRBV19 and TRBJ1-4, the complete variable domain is DGGITQSPKYLFRKEGQNVTLSCEQNLNHDAMYWYRQDPGQGLRLIYYSQIVNDFQKGDIAEGYSVSREKKESFPLTVTSAQKNPTAFYLCASSDIADGPNEKLFFGSGTQLSVL.

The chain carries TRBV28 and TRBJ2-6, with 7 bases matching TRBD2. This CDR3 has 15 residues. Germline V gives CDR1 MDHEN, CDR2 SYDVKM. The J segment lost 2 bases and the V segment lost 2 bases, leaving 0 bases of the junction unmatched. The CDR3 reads CASSLSGAGANVLTF. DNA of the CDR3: TGTGCCAGCAGTTTAAGCGGGGCTGGGGCCAACGTCCTGACTTTC.

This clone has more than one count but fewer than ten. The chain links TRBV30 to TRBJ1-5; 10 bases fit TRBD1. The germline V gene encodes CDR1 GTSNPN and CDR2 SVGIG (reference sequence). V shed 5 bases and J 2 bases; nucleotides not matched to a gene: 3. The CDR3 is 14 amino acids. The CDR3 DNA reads TGTGCCTGGGACAGGGGGCAAGGCAATCAGCCCCAGCATTTT. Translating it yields CAWDRGQGNQPQHF.

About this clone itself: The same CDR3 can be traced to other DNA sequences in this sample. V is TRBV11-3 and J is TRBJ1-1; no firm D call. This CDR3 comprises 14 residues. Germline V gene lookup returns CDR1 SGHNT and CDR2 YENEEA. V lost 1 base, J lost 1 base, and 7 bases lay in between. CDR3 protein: CASSLAGTNTEAFF. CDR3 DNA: TGTGCCAGCAGCTTAGCCGGCACGAACACTGAAGCTTTCTTT.

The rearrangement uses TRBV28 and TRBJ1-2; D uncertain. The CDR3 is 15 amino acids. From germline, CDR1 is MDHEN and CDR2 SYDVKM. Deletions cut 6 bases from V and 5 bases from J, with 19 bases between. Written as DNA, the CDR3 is TGTGCCAGCAGGCCTGAGAAGGGCCGCTATTATGGCTACACCTTC. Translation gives CASRPEKGRYYGYTF.

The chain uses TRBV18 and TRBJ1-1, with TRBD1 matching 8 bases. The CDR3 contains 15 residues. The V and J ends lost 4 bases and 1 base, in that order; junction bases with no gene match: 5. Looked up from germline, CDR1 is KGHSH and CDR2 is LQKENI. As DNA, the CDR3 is TGTGCCAGCTCACTCGGGACAGGAAAGAACACTGAAGCTTTCTTT. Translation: CASSLGTGKNTEAFF.

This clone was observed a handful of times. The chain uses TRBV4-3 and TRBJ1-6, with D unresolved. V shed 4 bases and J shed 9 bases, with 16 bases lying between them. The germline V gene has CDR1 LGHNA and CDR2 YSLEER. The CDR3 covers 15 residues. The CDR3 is CASSLKDRAGSPLHF. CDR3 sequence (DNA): TGCGCCAGCAGCCTGAAAGATCGGGCAGGTTCACCCCTCCACTTT.

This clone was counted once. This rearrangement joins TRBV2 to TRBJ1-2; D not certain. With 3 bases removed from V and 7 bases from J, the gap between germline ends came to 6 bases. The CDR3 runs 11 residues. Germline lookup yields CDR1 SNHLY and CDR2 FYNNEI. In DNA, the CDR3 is TGTGCCAGCAGTGACAGGTTTGGCTACACCTTC. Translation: CASSDRFGYTF.

The CDR3 is CASSMISGEDTIYF. The DNA for the CDR3 is TGTGCCAGTAGTATGATTTCGGGGGAAGACACCATATATTTT. This sequence joins TRBV19 and TRBJ1-3, with TRBD1 as a possible D gene (5 bases). From germline, CDR1 is LNHDA and CDR2 SQIVND (reference sequence). This CDR3 has 14 residues. Trimming removed 3 bases from V and 8 bases from J, with 14 bases in between.

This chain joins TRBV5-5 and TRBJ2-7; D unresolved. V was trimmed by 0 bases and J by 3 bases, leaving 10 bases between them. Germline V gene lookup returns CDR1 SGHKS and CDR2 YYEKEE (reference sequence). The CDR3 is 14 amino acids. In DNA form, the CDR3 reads TGTGCCAGCAGCTTGGAGGGTCCTAACTACGAGCAGTACTTC. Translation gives CASSLEGPNYEQYF.

The CDR3 DNA sequence: TGCGCCAGCAGCCCCGGACAGCACGATAATTCACCCCTCCACTTT. Translated, it gives CASSPGQHDNSPLHF. The chain joins TRBV5-1 to TRBJ1-6, with D perhaps matching TRBD1 (6 bases). Between the trimmed V and J ends, which lost 4 bases and 5 bases, there was a span of 13 bases. The CDR3 is made up of 15 amino acids. Germline V lookup: CDR1 SGHRS, CDR2 YFSETQ.

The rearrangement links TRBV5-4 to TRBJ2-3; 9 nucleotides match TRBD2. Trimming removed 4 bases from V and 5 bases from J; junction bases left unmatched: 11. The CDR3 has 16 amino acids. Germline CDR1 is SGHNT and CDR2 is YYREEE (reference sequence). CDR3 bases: TGTGCCAGCAGCAGGGCTAGCGGGGCCGGAGGAGATACGCAGTATTTT. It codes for CASSRASGAGGDTQYF.

CDR3 coding DNA: TGCGCCAGCAGCTTGGAGCCAGCCCAGCCCCAGCATTTT. This translates into CASSLEPAQPQHF. This chain uses TRBV5-1 with TRBJ1-5; no clear D. The V and J ends lost 0 bases and 7 bases respectively, with 8 bases between them. CDR3 length: 13 residues. CDR1 SGHRS and CDR2 YFSETQ come from the germline V gene. Based on the CDR3 plus reference TRBV5-1 and TRBJ1-5, the full variable domain is KAGVTQTPRYLIKTRGQQVTLSCSPISGHRSVSWYQQTPGQGLQFLFEYFSETQRNKGNFPGRFSGRQFSNSRSEMNVSTLELGDSALYLCASSLEPAQPQHFGDGTRLSIL.

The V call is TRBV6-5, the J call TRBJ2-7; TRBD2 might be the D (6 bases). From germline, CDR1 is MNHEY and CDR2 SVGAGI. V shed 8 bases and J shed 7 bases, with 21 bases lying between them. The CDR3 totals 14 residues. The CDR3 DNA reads TGTGCCAGCTCAGGGACTTCCTACCATAGGGAGCAGTACTTC. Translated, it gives CASSGTSYHREQYF.

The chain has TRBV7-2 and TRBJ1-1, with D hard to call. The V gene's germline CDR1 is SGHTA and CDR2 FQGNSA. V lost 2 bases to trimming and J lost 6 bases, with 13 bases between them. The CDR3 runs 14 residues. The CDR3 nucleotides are TGTGCCAGCAGCTTAAAGTCCCGGCGATCTGAAGCTTTCTTT. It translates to CASSLKSRRSEAFF.

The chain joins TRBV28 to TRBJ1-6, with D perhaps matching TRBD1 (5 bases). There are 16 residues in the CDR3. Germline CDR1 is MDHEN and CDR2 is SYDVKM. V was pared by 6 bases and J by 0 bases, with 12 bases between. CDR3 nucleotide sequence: TGTGCCAGCAGCCGGACACAGAGCTCCTATAATTCACCCCTCCACTTT. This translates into CASSRTQSSYNSPLHF.

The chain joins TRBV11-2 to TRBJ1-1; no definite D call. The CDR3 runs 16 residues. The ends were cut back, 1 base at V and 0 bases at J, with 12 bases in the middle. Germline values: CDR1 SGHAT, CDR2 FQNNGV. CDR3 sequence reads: CASSLVGGSLNTEAFF. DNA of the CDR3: TGTGCCAGCAGCTTAGTCGGAGGGAGTTTGAACACTGAAGCTTTCTTT.

The CDR3 protein is CASSSGLRSYEQYF. The CDR3 DNA follows: TGTGCCAGCAGCTCGGGACTTCGATCCTACGAGCAGTACTTC. This chain uses TRBV7-2 with TRBJ2-7, with D maybe TRBD2 (6 bases). Per the germline V gene, CDR1 is SGHTA and CDR2 is FQGNSA. CDR3 length: 14 residues. The V end lost 4 bases, the J end lost 1 base, and 11 bases lay between the germline ends.

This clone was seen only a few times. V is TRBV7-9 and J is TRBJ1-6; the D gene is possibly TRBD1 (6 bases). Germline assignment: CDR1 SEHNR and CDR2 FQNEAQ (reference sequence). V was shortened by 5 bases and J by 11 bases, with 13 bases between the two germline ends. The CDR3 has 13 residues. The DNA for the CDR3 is TGTGCCAGCAGCCTGAAGGGGGAGACACCCCTCCACTTT. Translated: CASSLKGETPLHF.

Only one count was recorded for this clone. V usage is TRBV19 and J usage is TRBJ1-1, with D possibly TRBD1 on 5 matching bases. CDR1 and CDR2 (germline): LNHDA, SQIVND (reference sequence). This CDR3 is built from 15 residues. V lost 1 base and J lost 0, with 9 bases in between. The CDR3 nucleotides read TGTGCCAGTAGTATAGTGACGGGGGTGAACACTGAAGCTTTCTTT. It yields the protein CASSIVTGVNTEAFF. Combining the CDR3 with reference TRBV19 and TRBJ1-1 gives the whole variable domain DGGITQSPKYLFRKEGQNVTLSCEQNLNHDAMYWYRQDPGQGLRLIYYSQIVNDFQKGDIAEGYSVSREKKESFPLTVTSAQKNPTAFYLCASSIVTGVNTEAFFGQGTRLTVV.

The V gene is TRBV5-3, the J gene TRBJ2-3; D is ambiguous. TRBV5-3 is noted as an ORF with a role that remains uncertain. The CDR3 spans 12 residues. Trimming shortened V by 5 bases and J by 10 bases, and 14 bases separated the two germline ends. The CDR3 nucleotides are TGTGCCAGAAGTACAGTTAGCCCTTCGCAGTATTTT. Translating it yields CARSTVSPSQYF.

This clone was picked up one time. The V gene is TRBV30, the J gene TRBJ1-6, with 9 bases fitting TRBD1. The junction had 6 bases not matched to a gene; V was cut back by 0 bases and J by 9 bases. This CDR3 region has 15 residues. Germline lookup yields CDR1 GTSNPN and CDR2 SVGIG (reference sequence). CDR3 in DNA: TGTGCCTGGAGTGTACGTGGACAGGGGATTTCACCCCTCCACTTT. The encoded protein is CAWSVRGQGISPLHF.